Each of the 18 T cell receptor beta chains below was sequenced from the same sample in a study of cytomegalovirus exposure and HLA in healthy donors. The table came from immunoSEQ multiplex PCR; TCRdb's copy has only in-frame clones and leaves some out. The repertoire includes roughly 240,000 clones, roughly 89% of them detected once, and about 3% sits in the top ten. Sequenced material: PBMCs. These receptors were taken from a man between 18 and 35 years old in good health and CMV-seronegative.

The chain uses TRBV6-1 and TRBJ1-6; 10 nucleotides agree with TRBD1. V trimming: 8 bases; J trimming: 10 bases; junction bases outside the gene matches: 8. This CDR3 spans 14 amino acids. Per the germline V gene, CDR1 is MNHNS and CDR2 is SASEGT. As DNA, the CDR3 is TGTGCCAGCGTTCTGGGACAGGGGAGATCACCCCTCCACTTT. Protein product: CASVLGQGRSPLHF.

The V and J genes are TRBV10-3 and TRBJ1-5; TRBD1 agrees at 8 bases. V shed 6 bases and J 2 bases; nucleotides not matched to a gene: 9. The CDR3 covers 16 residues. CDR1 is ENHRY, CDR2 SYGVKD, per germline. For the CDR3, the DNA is TGTGCCATCAGCGACGCTCCGGGACAGGGCAATCAGCCCCAGCATTTT. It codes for CAISDAPGQGNQPQHF.

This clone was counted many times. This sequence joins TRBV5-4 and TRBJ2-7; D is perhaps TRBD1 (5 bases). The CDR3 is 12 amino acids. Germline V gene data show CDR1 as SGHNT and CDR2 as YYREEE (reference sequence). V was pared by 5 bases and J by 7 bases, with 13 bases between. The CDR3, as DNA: TGTGCCAGCAGTAGGGGAACACGGGAGCAGTACTTC. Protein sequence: CASSRGTREQYF. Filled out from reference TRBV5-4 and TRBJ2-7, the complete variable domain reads ETGVTQSPTHLIKTRGQQVTLRCSSQSGHNTVSWYQQALGQGPQFIFQYYREEENGRGNFPPRFSGLQFPNYSSELNVNALELDDSALYLCASSRGTREQYFGPGTRLTVT.

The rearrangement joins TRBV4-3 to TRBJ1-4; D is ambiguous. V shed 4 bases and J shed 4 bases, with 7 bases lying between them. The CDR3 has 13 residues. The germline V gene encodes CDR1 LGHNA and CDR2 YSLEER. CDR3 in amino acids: CASSPGFNEKLFF. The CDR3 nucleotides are TGCGCCAGCAGCCCGGGATTTAATGAAAAACTGTTTTTT.

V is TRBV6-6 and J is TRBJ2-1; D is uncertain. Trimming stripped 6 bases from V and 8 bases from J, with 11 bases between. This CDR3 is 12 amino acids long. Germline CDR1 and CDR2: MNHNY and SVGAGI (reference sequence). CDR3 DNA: TGTGCCAGCAGCCCCCTGGGCCATGAGCAGTTCTTC. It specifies CASSPLGHEQFF.

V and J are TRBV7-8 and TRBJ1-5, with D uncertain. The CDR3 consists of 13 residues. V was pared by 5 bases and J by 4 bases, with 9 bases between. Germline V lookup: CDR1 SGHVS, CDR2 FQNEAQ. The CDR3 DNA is TGTGCCAGCAGCGACACCCATAATCAGCCCCAGCATTTT. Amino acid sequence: CASSDTHNQPQHF.

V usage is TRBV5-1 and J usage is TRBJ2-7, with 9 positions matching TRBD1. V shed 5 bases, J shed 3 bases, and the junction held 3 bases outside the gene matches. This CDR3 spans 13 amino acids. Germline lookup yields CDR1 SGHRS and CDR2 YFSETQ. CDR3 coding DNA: TGCGCCAGCAGGCCGGGACAGGGCTACGAGCAGTACTTC. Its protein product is CASRPGQGYEQYF.

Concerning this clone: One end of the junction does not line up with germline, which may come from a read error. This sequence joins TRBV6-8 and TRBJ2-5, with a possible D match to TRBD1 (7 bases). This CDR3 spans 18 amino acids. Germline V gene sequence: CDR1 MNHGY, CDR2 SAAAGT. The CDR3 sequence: CASNYEGWGQRVQETQYF. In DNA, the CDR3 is TGTGCCAGCAATTACGAAGGGTGGGGACAGCGGGTCCAAGAGACCCAGTACTTC.

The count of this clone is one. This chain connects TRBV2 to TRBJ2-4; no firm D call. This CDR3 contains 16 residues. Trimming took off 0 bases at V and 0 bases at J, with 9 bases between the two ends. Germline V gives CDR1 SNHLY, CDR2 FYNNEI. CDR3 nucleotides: TGTGCCAGCAGTGAAGCGCCAGTCGAAGCCAAAAACATTCAGTACTTC. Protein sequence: CASSEAPVEAKNIQYF.

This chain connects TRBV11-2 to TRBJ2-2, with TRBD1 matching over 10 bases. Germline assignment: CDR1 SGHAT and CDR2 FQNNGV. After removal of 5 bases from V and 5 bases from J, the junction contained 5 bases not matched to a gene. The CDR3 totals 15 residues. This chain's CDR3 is CASSRQGAGTGELFF. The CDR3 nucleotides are TGTGCCAGCAGCCGACAGGGGGCTGGGACCGGGGAGCTGTTTTTT.

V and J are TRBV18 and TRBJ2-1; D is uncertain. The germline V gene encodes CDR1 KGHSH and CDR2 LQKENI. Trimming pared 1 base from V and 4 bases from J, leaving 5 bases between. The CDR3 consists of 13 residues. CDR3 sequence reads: CASSPRVYNEQFF. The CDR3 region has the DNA TGTGCCAGCTCACCACGAGTTTACAATGAGCAGTTCTTC.

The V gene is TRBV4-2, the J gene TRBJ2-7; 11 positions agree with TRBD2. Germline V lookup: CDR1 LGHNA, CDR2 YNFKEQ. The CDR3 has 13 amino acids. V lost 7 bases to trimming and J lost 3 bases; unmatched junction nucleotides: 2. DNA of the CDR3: TGTGCCAGCACCGGGACTAGCGGCTACGAGCAGTACTTC. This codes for CASTGTSGYEQYF.

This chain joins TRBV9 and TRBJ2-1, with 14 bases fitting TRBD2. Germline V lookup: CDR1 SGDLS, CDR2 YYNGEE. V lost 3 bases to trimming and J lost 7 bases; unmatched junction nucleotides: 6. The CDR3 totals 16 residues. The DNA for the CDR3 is TGTGCCAGCAGCGAGGGACTAGCGGGAGTAGGGAATGAGCAGTTCTTC. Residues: CASSEGLAGVGNEQFF.

The CDR3 sequence: CATSSPGQMTNEQFF. The CDR3 DNA sequence: TGTGCCACCAGCAGCCCGGGACAGATGACCAATGAGCAGTTCTTC. V gene TRBV15 combines with J gene TRBJ2-1; 7 bases line up with TRBD1. The CDR3 length is 15 residues. From germline, CDR1 is LNHNV and CDR2 YYDKDF (reference sequence). V lost 3 bases and J lost 6; bases outside the gene matches: 8.

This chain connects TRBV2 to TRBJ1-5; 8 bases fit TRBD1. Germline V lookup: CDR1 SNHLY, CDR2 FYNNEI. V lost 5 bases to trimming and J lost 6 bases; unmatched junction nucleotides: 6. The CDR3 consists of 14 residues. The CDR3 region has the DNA TGTGCCAGCAGTAACGACAGGGGTGGTCAGCCCCAGCATTTT. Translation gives CASSNDRGGQPQHF.

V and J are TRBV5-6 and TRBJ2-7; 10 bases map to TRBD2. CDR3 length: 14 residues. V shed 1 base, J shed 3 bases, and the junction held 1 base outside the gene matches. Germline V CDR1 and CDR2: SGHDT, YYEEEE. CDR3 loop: CASSLTSGVYEQYF. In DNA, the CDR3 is TGTGCCAGCAGCTTGACTAGCGGGGTCTACGAGCAGTACTTC.

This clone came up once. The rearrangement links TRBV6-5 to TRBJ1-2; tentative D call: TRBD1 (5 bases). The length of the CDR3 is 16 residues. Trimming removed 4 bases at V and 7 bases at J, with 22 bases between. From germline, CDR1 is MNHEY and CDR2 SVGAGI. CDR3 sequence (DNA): TGTGCCAGCAGTTCGGACATTTTCTCCCCCTCTTCTGGCTACACCTTC. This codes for CASSSDIFSPSSGYTF.

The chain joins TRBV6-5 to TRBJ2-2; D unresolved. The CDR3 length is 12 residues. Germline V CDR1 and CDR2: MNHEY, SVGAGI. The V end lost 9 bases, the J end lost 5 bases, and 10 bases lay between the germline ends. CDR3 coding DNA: TGTGCCAGTAACACCGATACCGGGGAGCTGTTTTTT. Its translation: CASNTDTGELFF.